Below, one TCR beta chain is given with its context. Germline CDR1 is SGHDN and CDR2 is FVKESK. Trimming cost V 4 bases and J 4 bases; bases outside gene matches: 12. The CDR3 contains 17 residues. The source of the sample is a study of T cell responses to AZD1222 COVID-19 vaccine. Here immunoSEQ multiplex PCR was the method, and the copy in TCRdb shows in-frame clones only, minus some. The sample lists some 56,000 clones, roughly 89% occurring once. The genes are TRBV14 and TRBJ1-2; TRBD1 matches 10 bases. The sequence came from an adult who received the AZD1222 COVID-19 vaccine. Material: peripheral blood, obtained 28 days after the second AZD1222 dose. The CDR3 region is CASSRRILGQGIYGYTF. The CDR3 DNA reads as TGTGCCAGCAGCCGACGAATACTGGGACAGGGGATCTATGGCTACACCTTC.